Detailed here is one TCR beta chain. This entry is derived from a study of T cells expressing NK-cell markers. It was by 5'RACE template switching with UMIs that TCR beta cDNA was made. After re-calling the 5' RACE reads, TCRdb lists one entry per CDR3 protein, DNA absent. The table lists about 550,000 distinct CDR3 sequences. Germline V lookup: CDR1 DFQATT, CDR2 SNEGSKA (reference sequence). The CDR3 totals 14 residues. The receptor was derived from a man between 18 and 29 years old in good health. This rearrangement joins TRBV20-1 to TRBJ2-1; TCRdb returns TRBD1, unconfirmable since there is no DNA. Sequences were obtained from blood T cells: a sorted CD56 or NKG2C T cell subset, CD4+ or CD8+ T cells, or bulk PBMC T cells (not recorded which). CDR3 loop: CSARSQRLYNEQFF.